The 5 T cell receptor beta chains below come from one sample, sequenced in a study of CD8 T cells in Susac syndrome. The authors reverse transcribed roughly 0.5 to 1 ug RNA with random hexamers. MiXCR, applied by TCRdb to the immunoSEQ multiplex PCR reads, yields one record per CDR3 protein. The sample consists of about 90,000 distinct CDR3 sequences, around 96% of them appearing once. The source material was CD8+ T cells from PBMCs. These receptors were taken from a human donor with Susac syndrome.

The chain carries TRBV5-6 and TRBJ2-2; D not certain. Germline V lookup: CDR1 SGHDT, CDR2 YYEEEE. The CDR3 runs 17 residues. V was pared by 3 bases and J by 0 bases, with 15 bases between. The CDR3 sequence: CASSWGGGFSNTGELFF. CDR3 coding DNA: TGTGCCAGCAGCTGGGGTGGTGGTTTTTCGAACACCGGGGAGCTGTTTTTT.

The rearrangement links TRBV12-3 or TRBV12-4 to TRBJ2-5; 11 positions match TRBD2. This CDR3 spans 15 amino acids. J was trimmed by 2 bases and V by 6 bases; bases with no gene match: 5. CDR3: CASSLSSGGQETQYF. CDR3 nucleotide sequence: TGTGCCAGCAGCCTATCTAGCGGGGGGCAAGAGACCCAGTACTTC.

The chain uses TRBV5-1 and TRBJ1-1; unclear D gene. CDR3 size: 14 residues. V gave up 4 bases and J gave up 1 base, with 11 bases separating them. The germline V gene has CDR1 SGHRS and CDR2 YFSETQ. The CDR3 DNA reads TGCGCCAGCAGCACCGAAGCTCGGAACACTGAAGCTTTCTTT. It codes for CASSTEARNTEAFF.

The V and J genes are TRBV28 and TRBJ1-6; no definite D call. V was trimmed by 2 bases and J by 7 bases, leaving 12 bases between them. This CDR3 has 15 amino acids. The V gene's germline CDR1 is MDHEN and CDR2 SYDVKM. The CDR3 region has the DNA TGTGCCAGCAGTTTAGTGGCTTTGGTGAATTCACCCCTCCACTTT. As protein: CASSLVALVNSPLHF.

CDR3 sequence reads: CASRRQGQDLSGANVLTF. The CDR3 nucleotides read TGTGCCAGCAGACGTCAGGGGCAGGACCTCTCTGGGGCCAACGTCCTGACTTTC. The chain uses TRBV7-2 and TRBJ2-6; weak D call: TRBD1 (6 bases). The germline V gene has CDR1 SGHTA and CDR2 FQGNSA. This CDR3 is built from 18 residues. The V end lost 6 bases, the J end lost 0 bases, and 18 bases lay between the germline ends.